This TCR beta chain derives from a study of T cell responses to AZD1222 COVID-19 vaccine. The germline gives CDR1 KGHSH, CDR2 LQKENI. V lost 1 base to trimming and J lost 5 bases; unmatched junction nucleotides: 6. The length of the CDR3 is 16 residues. Here immunoSEQ multiplex PCR was the method, and the copy in TCRdb shows in-frame clones only, minus some. The sample shows some 130,000 clones, around 90% of them seen only once. Study results and limitations: Two AZD1222 doses significantly raised spike-specific TCR breadth and depth over controls. The study sampled repertoires only after the peak T cell response.

As concerns this clone: Its antigen remains unknown.

The sequence came from an adult who received the AZD1222 COVID-19 vaccine. The sequencing here drew on peripheral blood, taken 28 days after the second AZD1222 dose. V is TRBV18 and J is TRBJ2-5, with 11 bases lining up with TRBD2. The CDR3: CASSPLSGGAVETQYF. The DNA for the CDR3 is TGTGCCAGCTCACCACTTAGCGGGGGGGCCGTGGAGACCCAGTACTTC. The full variable domain, rest sourced from reference TRBV18 and TRBJ2-5, is NAGVMQNPRHLVRRRGQEARLRCSPMKGHSHVYWYRQLPEEGLKFMVYLQKENIIDESGMPKERFSAEFPKEGPSILRIQQVVRGDSAAYFCASSPLSGGAVETQYFGPGTRLLVL.